The next 2 T cell receptor beta chains were all read from a single sample in a study of ipilimumab plus nivolumab after autologous stem cell transplantation. Repertoires were generated with immunoSEQ multiplex PCR, while TCRdb's copy carries only in-frame clones and drops some. The data contain 15,000 or so clones, about 80% of them singletons. Sequences were derived from PBMCs, sampled in a trial of ipilimumab plus nivolumab as post-transplant consolidation. All receptors come from a male donor with diffuse large B-cell lymphoma.

This clone was seen only once. The V gene is TRBV9, the J gene TRBJ2-3; 7 bases line up with TRBD2. Germline trimming cut 2 bases from V and 4 bases from J; bases unmatched to any gene: 10. Germline values: CDR1 SGDLS, CDR2 YYNGEE. The CDR3 contains 16 residues. The DNA of the CDR3 is TGTGCCAGCAGCGTCGGTCTAGGGGCGGGGGCAGATACGCAGTATTTT. Protein product: CASSVGLGAGADTQYF.

The V call is TRBV5-1, the J call TRBJ2-5, with D tentatively TRBD2 (6 bases). Trimming removed 1 base from V and 5 bases from J, with 15 bases in between. Germline loops: CDR1 SGHRS, CDR2 YFSETQ. The CDR3 length is 15 residues. CDR3 sequence (DNA): TGCGCCAGCAGCTTGTCGGGGGTGATAGGGGAGACCCAGTACTTC. It codes for CASSLSGVIGETQYF.